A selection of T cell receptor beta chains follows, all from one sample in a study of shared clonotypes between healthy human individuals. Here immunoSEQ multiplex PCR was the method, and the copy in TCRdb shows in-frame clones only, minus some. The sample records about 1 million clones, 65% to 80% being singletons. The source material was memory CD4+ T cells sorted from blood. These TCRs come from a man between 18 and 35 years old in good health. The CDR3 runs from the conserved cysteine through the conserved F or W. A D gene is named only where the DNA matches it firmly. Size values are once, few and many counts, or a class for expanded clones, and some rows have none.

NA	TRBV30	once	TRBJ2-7	CAWSVVRGYEQYF	TGTGCCTGGAGTGTAGTCAGGGGATACGAGCAGTACTTC
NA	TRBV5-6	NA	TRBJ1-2	CASSLADGNGYTF	TGTGCCAGCAGCTTGGCCGACGGGAATGGCTACACCTTC
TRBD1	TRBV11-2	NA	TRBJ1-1	CASSFTGGTEAFF	TGTGCCAGCAGCTTTACAGGGGGCACTGAAGCTTTCTTT
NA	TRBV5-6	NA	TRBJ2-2	CASRLLALPGTGELFF	TGTGCCAGCAGACTACTAGCTCTCCCGGGAACCGGGGAGCTGTTTTTT
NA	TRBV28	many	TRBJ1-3	CASSPPRQSGNTIYF	TGTGCCAGCAGTCCCCCTCGGCAGTCTGGAAACACCATATATTTT
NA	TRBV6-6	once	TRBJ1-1	CASSSSKGKMNTEAFF	TGTGCCAGCAGCTCCTCGAAGGGGAAAATGAACACTGAAGCTTTCTTT
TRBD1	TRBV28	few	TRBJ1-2	CASSLRGQGDGYTF	TGTGCCAGCAGTTTAAGAGGACAGGGGGACGGCTACACCTTC
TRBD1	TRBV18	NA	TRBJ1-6	CASSPPGQGSTPLHF	TGTGCCAGCTCACCACCGGGACAGGGATCTACACCCCTCCACTTT
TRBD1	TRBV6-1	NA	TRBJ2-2	CASSGQGAPGELFF	TGTGCCAGCAGCGGACAGGGAGCACCCGGGGAGCTGTTTTTT
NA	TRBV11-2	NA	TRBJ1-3	CASSLSGHKGNTIYF	TGTGCCAGCAGCTTATCAGGGCATAAGGGAAACACCATATATTTT
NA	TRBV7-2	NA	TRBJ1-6	CASSLSASYNSPLHF	TGTGCCAGCAGCTTAAGTGCCTCCTATAATTCACCCCTCCACTTT
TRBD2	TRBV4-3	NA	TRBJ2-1	CASSQEGLAGYNEQFF	TGCGCCAGCAGCCAAGAAGGACTAGCGGGGTACAATGAGCAGTTCTTC
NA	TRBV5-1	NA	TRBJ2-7	CASSPYRDRPYEQYF	TGCGCCAGCAGTCCTTACCGGGACCGACCCTACGAGCAGTACTTC
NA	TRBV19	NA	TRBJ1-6	CASSIEPNGTPLHF	TGTGCCAGTAGTATAGAGCCGAATGGGACACCCCTCCACTTT
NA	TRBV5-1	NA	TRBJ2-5	CASSEGGLGETQYF	TGCGCCAGCAGCGAAGGAGGGTTGGGAGAGACCCAGTACTTC
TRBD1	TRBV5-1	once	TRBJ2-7	CASSLGDRDMGEQYF	TGCGCCAGCAGCTTGGGGGACAGGGATATGGGCGAGCAGTACTTC
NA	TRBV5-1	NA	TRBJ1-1	CASTHGGANTEAFF	TGCGCCAGCACCCATGGAGGGGCGAACACTGAAGCTTTCTTT
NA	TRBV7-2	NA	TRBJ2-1	CASSLVSTAYNEQFF	TGTGCCAGCAGCTTAGTTTCGACAGCCTACAATGAGCAGTTCTTC
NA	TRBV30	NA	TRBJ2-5	CAWCTGFGETQYF	TGTGCCTGGTGTACAGGGTTTGGAGAGACCCAGTACTTC
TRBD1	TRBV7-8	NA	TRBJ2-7	CASSLGQGGSKEQYF	TGTGCCAGCAGCTTGGGACAGGGGGGCTCTAAGGAGCAGTACTTC
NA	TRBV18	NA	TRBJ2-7	CASSQNRDTAPQQYF	TGTGCCAGCTCCCAGAACCGGGACACTGCCCCACAGCAGTACTTC
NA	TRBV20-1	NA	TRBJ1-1	CSARRLTEAFF	TGCAGTGCTAGGAGATTAACTGAAGCTTTCTTT
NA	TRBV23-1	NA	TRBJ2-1	CASSQSWGRHIYNEQFF	TGCGCCAGCAGTCAATCGTGGGGGCGCCATATCTACAATGAGCAGTTCTTC
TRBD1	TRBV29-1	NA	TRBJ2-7	CSAQQGATYEQYF	TGCAGCGCCCAACAGGGGGCTACCTACGAGCAGTACTTC
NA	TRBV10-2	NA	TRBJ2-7	CASSDRTYEQYF	TGCGCCAGCAGTGACAGGACCTACGAGCAGTACTTC
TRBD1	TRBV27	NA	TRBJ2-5	CASSYGTGRETQYF	TGTGCCAGCAGTTACGGGACAGGTCGGGAGACCCAGTACTTC
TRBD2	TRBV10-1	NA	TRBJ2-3	CASSESTSGGTDTQYF	TGCGCCAGCAGTGAGTCTACTAGCGGAGGTACAGATACGCAGTATTTT
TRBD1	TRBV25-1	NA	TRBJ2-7	CARLGQGADEQYF	TGTGCCCGGCTTGGACAGGGGGCAGACGAGCAGTACTTC
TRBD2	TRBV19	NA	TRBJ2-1	CASSTISGRATDEQFF	TGTGCCAGTAGCACCATTAGCGGGAGGGCCACCGATGAGCAGTTCTTC
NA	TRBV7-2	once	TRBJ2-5	CASSRNLWGETQYF	TGTGCCAGCAGTCGCAATCTGTGGGGGGAGACCCAGTACTTC
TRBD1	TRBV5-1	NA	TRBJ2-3	CASRPGTGRNTQYF	TGCGCCAGCAGACCCGGGACAGGGAGAAATACGCAGTATTTT
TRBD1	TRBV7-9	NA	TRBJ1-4	CASSLGGGINEKLFF	TGTGCCAGCAGCTTAGGAGGGGGCATTAATGAAAAACTGTTTTTT
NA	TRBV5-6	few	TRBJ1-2	CASSLLHVYGYTF	TGTGCCAGCAGCTTGTTACACGTCTATGGCTACACCTTC
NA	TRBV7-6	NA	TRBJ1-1	CASSYISDMNTEAFF	TGTGCCAGCAGCTACATCAGCGACATGAACACTGAAGCTTTCTTT
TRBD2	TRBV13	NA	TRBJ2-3	CASSLHGTSGVDTQYF	TGTGCCAGCAGCCTGCATGGGACTAGCGGGGTAGATACGCAGTATTTT
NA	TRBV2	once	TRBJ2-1	CASTPGRSYNEQFF	TGTGCCAGCACCCCGGGGCGCTCCTACAATGAGCAGTTCTTC
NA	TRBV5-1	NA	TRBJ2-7	CASSLAIGEQYF	TGCGCCAGCAGCTTGGCAATTGGAGAGCAGTACTTC
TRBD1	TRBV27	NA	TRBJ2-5	CASSPMDRGLRGEETQYF	TGTGCCAGCAGTCCGATGGACAGGGGGCTAAGGGGAGAAGAGACCCAGTACTTC
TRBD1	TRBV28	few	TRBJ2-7	CASSIWDRWGSTPYEQYF	TGTGCCAGCAGTATTTGGGACAGGTGGGGGAGTACTCCGTACGAGCAGTACTTC
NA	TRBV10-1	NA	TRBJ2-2	CASSDRAAGELFF	TGCGCCAGCAGTGACAGGGCGGCCGGGGAGCTGTTTTTT
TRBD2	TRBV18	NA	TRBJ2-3	CASSPPGQRGGNTQYF	TGTGCCAGCTCACCACCGGGCCAGCGGGGGGGTAATACGCAGTATTTT
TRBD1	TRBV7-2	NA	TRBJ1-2	CASSSYSGTGLGYTF	TGTGCCAGCAGCTCCTACTCCGGGACAGGGCTTGGCTACACCTTC
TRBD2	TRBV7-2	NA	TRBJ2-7	CASSRPSGVSSYEQYF	TGTGCCAGCAGCCGCCCTAGCGGGGTTAGCTCCTACGAGCAGTACTTC
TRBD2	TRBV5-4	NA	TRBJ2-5	CASSLEASGGWETQYF	TGTGCCAGCAGCTTGGAAGCTAGCGGGGGGTGGGAGACCCAGTACTTC
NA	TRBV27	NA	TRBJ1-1	CASVGAMNTEAFF	TGTGCCAGCGTCGGGGCGATGAACACTGAAGCTTTCTTT
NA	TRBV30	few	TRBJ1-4	CAWIALGGAAGEKLFF	TGTGCCTGGATCGCCCTCGGGGGGGCAGCAGGAGAAAAACTGTTTTTT
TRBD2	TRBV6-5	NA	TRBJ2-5	CASKREGQETQYF	TGTGCCAGCAAACGGGAGGGGCAAGAGACCCAGTACTTC
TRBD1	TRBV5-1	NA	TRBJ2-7	CASSSGNRGSYEQYF	TGCGCCAGCAGCTCTGGCAACAGGGGATCCTACGAGCAGTACTTC
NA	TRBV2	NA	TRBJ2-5	CASTGGVEETQYF	TGTGCCAGCACTGGGGGAGTAGAGGAGACCCAGTACTTC